The subject of this entry is one TCR beta chain. The antigen is not known. The sample is drawn from a study of CD8 T cells in ankylosing spondylitis. Study-wide points: In ankylosing spondylitis blood, a motif of eight highly homologous TCR beta variants appeared characteristic. In the blood and synovial fluid of reactive arthritis, some motif variants had been previously reported.

The CDR3 is 16 residues long. Trimming took 2 bases from V and 0 from J, leaving 14 bases between them. Germline assignment: CDR1 MNHEY and CDR2 SVGEGT. Using quantitative 5'-RACE with molecular barcodes, the authors made TCR beta libraries. MiXCR, applied by TCRdb to the 5' RACE reads, yields one record per CDR3 protein. The sample has 300,000 to 400,000 distinct CDR3 sequences; approximately 20% are singletons. This clonotype was obtained from a male donor with ankylosing spondylitis or in good health (not recorded which). The sequencing input was blood, either unsorted or a sorted T cell fraction (not recorded which). This chain uses TRBV6-2 or TRBV6-3 with TRBJ2-7; no firm D call. The CDR3: CASSYAGRTHSYEQYF. The CDR3 DNA is TGTGCCAGCAGTTACGCCGGCCGAACCCACTCCTACGAGCAGTACTTC.